This note documents a single T cell receptor beta chain sequence. Per the study methods: Amplification of reference gene primers was used by the study to estimate nucleated cell counts. Profiling relied on immunoSEQ multiplex PCR, and the TCRdb table lists in-frame clones only, not all of them. That table gives V, J and clone size, and the DNA gave D and trimming. Found here are 130,000 to 150,000 clones, 70% to 90% of them singletons; the top ten hold 2.5% to 3%. The record originates from a study of blood T cell repertoires in COVID-19. Across the study: Sample material is recorded as cDNA or gDNA derived from T cells, B-cell-depleted T cells, or PBMCs.

The sequencing sample was made of peripheral blood. The sequence was obtained from a woman aged 40 to 55 with active or convalescent COVID-19.

The CDR3 nucleotides are TGTGCCAGCAGCTTACTCTCACAGGGTCCAAGTAACACTGAAGCTTTCTTT. This gives the protein CASSLLSQGPSNTEAFF. The chain uses TRBV5-4 and TRBJ1-1; D perhaps matches TRBD1 (6 bases). V lost 2 bases to trimming and J lost 2 bases, with 19 bases between them. This CDR3 comprises 17 residues. CDR1 SGHNT and CDR2 YYREEE come from the germline V gene (reference sequence).